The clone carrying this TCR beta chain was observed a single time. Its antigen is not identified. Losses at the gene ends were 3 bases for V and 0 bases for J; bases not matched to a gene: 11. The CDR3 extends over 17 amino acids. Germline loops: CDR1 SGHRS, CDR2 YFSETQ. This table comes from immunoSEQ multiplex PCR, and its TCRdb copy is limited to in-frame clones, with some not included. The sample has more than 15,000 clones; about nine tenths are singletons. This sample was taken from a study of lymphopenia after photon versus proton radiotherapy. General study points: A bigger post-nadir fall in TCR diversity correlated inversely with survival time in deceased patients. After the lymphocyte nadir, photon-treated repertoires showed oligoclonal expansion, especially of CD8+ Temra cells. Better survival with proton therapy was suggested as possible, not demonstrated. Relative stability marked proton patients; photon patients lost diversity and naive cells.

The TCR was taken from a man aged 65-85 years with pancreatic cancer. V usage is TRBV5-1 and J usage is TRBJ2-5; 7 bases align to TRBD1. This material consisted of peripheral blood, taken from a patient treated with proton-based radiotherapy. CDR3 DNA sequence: TGCGCCAGCAGCTCCAGAGAGACAGGGTTAAACCAAGAGACCCAGTACTTC. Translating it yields CASSSRETGLNQETQYF. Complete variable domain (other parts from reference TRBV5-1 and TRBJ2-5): KAGVTQTPRYLIKTRGQQVTLSCSPISGHRSVSWYQQTPGQGLQFLFEYFSETQRNKGNFPGRFSGRQFSNSRSEMNVSTLELGDSALYLCASSSRETGLNQETQYFGPGTRLLVL.